The 13 T cell receptor beta chains in this list originate from one sample, sequenced in a study of T-cell memory formation after mild COVID-19. TCRdb called the 5' RACE reads again in MiXCR, with one record for every CDR3 protein. The sample lists about 320,000 distinct CDR3 sequences; 13% to 15% were seen once. Sequences were obtained from PBMCs or a T cell subset sorted from them (not recorded which). Source of these receptors: a man between 18 and 35 years old who had mild COVID-19 (a few samples of this study predate the infection). Cell type and time point are not known.

This clonotype has ten or more counts. V usage is TRBV10-3 and J usage is TRBJ1-4; D is undetermined. Trimming cost V 3 bases and J 7 bases, with 9 bases left between them. From germline, CDR1 is ENHRY and CDR2 SYGVKD. The length of the CDR3 is 13 residues. The CDR3 protein is CAISERLSEKLFF. The CDR3 coding sequence is TGTGCCATCAGTGAAAGGTTGAGTGAAAAACTGTTTTTT.

This clonotype has more than one count but fewer than ten. The chain carries TRBV5-1 and TRBJ2-7; D may be TRBD1 (5 bases). Germline CDR1 SGHRS, CDR2 YFSETQ. The CDR3 loop spans 14 amino acids. Trimming pared 4 bases from V and 3 bases from J, leaving 14 bases between. The CDR3 region is CASSPVTGRYEQYF. In nucleotides, the CDR3 is TGCGCCAGCAGCCCGGTCACAGGCCGCTACGAGCAGTACTTC.

This chain uses TRBV5-1 with TRBJ2-5, with a tentative D call TRBD1 (6 bases). The CDR3 is 13 amino acids. The V end lost 2 bases, the J end lost 4 bases, and 9 bases lay between the germline ends. From germline, CDR1 is SGHRS and CDR2 YFSETQ. The CDR3 region is CASSFPQGETQYF. DNA of the CDR3: TGCGCCAGCAGCTTTCCACAGGGAGAGACCCAGTACTTC.

This sequence joins TRBV7-3 and TRBJ2-5; D call uncertain. From germline, CDR1 is SGHTA and CDR2 FQGTGA. This CDR3 has 14 amino acids. V was clipped by 4 bases and J by 3 bases, with 12 bases between them. The CDR3 sequence: CASSSSDREETQYF. The CDR3 bases are TGTGCCAGCAGCTCCTCGGACCGCGAAGAGACCCAGTACTTC.

The V gene is TRBV4-3, the J gene TRBJ2-2; TRBD2 might be the D (5 bases). The CDR3 is made up of 15 amino acids. V gave up 1 base and J gave up 2 bases, with 8 bases separating them. Germline CDR1 is LGHNA and CDR2 is YSLEER. DNA of the CDR3: TGCGCCAGCAGCCAAGGGGAGCGCAACACCGGGGAGCTGTTTTTT. Encoded protein: CASSQGERNTGELFF.

The chain recombines TRBV29-1 with TRBJ1-2; weak D call: TRBD1 (6 bases). V was shortened by 7 bases and J by 1 base, with 19 bases between the two germline ends. The germline CDR1 and CDR2 sequences are SQVTM and ANQGSEA. CDR3 length: 15 residues. The CDR3 DNA reads as TGCAGCGGAGGGCCGGACAGCATGATTAACTATGGCTACACCTTC. Its protein product is CSGGPDSMINYGYTF.

In this sample, this clonotype turned up a few times. V gene TRBV5-1 combines with J gene TRBJ2-7, with D tentatively TRBD1 (6 bases). This CDR3 has 14 amino acids. The germline gives CDR1 SGHRS, CDR2 YFSETQ. The V gene lost 4 bases and the J gene lost 5 bases, with 16 bases spanning the gap. The CDR3 loop reads CASSTYRAGNEQYF. CDR3 sequence (DNA): TGCGCCAGCAGCACCTACAGGGCAGGCAACGAGCAGTACTTC.

The V gene is TRBV29-1, the J gene TRBJ2-3; 7 positions agree with TRBD1. Trimming at V came to 1 base and at J to 3 bases, leaving 7 bases not matched to a gene. The germline gives CDR1 SQVTM, CDR2 ANQGSEA. This CDR3 is built from 15 residues. The CDR3 nucleotides read TGCAGCGTTGAAGGAGACAGGGCGTATACAGATACGCAGTATTTT. This translates into CSVEGDRAYTDTQYF.

The chain employs TRBV7-2 and TRBJ1-5; D gene unclear. Germline CDR1 reads SGHTA; CDR2 reads FQGNSA. V dropped 2 bases and J dropped 4 bases, with 12 bases sitting between them. The length of the CDR3 is 15 residues. The CDR3 bases are TGTGCCAGCAGCTTAATCGGACTAGCTAATCAGCCCCAGCATTTT. Translation gives CASSLIGLANQPQHF. The full variable domain, rest sourced from reference TRBV7-2 and TRBJ1-5, is GAGVSQSPSNKVTEKGKDVELRCDPISGHTALYWYRQSLGQGLEFLIYFQGNSAPDKSGLPSDRFSAERTGGSVSTLTIQRTQQEDSAVYLCASSLIGLANQPQHFGDGTRLSIL.

There are a few counts of this clonotype. The chain couples TRBV7-9 to TRBJ2-7; D remains unclear. Germline V CDR1 and CDR2: SEHNR, FQNEAQ (reference sequence). Between the trimmed V and J ends, which lost 3 bases and 5 bases, there was a span of 14 bases. The CDR3 covers 14 residues. DNA for the CDR3: TGTGCCAGCAGCTTGCGCGTGGGTTCAGACGAGCAGTACTTC. Encoded protein: CASSLRVGSDEQYF.

In its sample, this clonotype was seen a few times. The chain joins TRBV3-1 to TRBJ2-5; the D gene is possibly TRBD2 (6 bases). Trimming pared 1 base from V and 1 base from J, leaving 13 bases between. The CDR3 consists of 16 residues. Germline assignment: CDR1 LGHDT and CDR2 YNNKEL (reference sequence). CDR3 sequence: CASSQAAGRSQETQYF. CDR3 nucleotide sequence: TGTGCCAGCAGCCAAGCAGCGGGTAGATCCCAAGAGACCCAGTACTTC.

This clonotype has only a few counts. This chain uses TRBV7-9 with TRBJ2-7, with D hard to call. Germline CDR1 SEHNR, CDR2 FQNEAQ (reference sequence). V was trimmed by 4 bases and J by 2 bases, leaving 12 bases between them. The CDR3 is made up of 14 amino acids. CDR3 nucleotide sequence: TGTGCCAGCAGCTCGGCCGGAGTCACCTACGAGCAGTACGTC. Protein sequence: CASSSAGVTYEQYV.

This clonotype was counted a few times. The chain's CDR3 is CSAGQGAYQPQHF. The CDR3 DNA reads as TGCAGTGCTGGACAGGGGGCTTATCAGCCCCAGCATTTT. The V and J genes are TRBV20-1 and TRBJ1-5; TRBD1 agrees at 11 bases. The CDR3 runs to 13 residues. Germline V gene sequence: CDR1 DFQATT, CDR2 SNEGSKA (reference sequence). V shed 5 bases and J 5 bases; nucleotides not matched to a gene: 2.